Given below is one TCR beta chain in context. The sample comes from a study of T cells in localized non-small cell lung cancer. Produced via immunoSEQ multiplex PCR; TCRdb's table is partial and in-frame only. The repertoire includes about 33,000 clones, 90% to 95% of them detected once, and under 6% sits in the top ten. With 7 bases removed from V and 3 bases from J, the gap between germline ends came to 15 bases. The CDR3 extends over 14 amino acids. The V gene's germline CDR1 is SGHRS and CDR2 YFSETQ. This material consisted of PBMCs, taken before any cancer treatment. The clonotype originates from a man aged 40-75 years with stage II lung adenocarcinoma. The chain combines TRBV5-1 with TRBJ2-3; D perhaps matches TRBD1 (6 bases). The CDR3 reads CASSKGEKTDTQYF. The DNA of the CDR3 is TGCGCCAGCTCCAAGGGGGAGAAGACAGATACGCAGTATTTT.